This TCR beta chain was identified in a study of T cells in Graves' hyperthyroidism and ophthalmopathy. Study conclusions and caveats: Also found in blood were most expanded thyroid clonotypes above 0.001. By a 13 V-J model, ophthalmopathy was set apart from stable hyperthyroidism.

Stable Graves' hyperthyroidism denoted no ophthalmopathy progression over 18 months. Lactation, pregnancy, other autoimmune disease or uncontrolled infection led to exclusion of patients. Researchers amplified the TCR beta CDR3 regions from RNA transcripts. Carried out on the TCR CDR3, a first-round RT-PCR used the HTBI primer set. Each CDR3 protein is one row after TCRdb ran MiXCR on the multiplex PCR reads. The table lists around 500,000 distinct CDR3 sequences, 13% to 15% of them singletons, with about 17% in the top ten. Trimming pared 2 bases from V and 0 bases from J, leaving 11 bases between. CDR3 size: 16 residues. CDR1 and CDR2 (germline): MGHRA, YSYEKL. Remarks on this clonotype: The antigen is not known.

Sequencing used blood. The chain links TRBV4-1 to TRBJ1-5, with D unresolved. The sequence was collected from a woman aged 18-35 years with Graves' hyperthyroidism. CDR3 region: CASSQRVGHSNQPQHF. CDR3 bases: TGCGCCAGCAGCCAACGGGTTGGCCATAGCAATCAGCCCCAGCATTTT.